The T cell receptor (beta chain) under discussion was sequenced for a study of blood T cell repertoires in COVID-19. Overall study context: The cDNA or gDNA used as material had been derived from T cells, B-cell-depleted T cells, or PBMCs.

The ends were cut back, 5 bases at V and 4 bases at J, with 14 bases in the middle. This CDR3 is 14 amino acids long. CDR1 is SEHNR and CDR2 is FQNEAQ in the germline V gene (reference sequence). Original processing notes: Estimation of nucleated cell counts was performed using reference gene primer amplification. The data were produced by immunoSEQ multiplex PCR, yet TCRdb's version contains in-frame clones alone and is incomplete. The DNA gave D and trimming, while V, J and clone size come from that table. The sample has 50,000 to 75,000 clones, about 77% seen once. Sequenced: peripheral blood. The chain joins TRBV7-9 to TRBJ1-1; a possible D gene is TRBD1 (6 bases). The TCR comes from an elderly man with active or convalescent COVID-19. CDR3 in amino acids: CASSPMGAGTEAFF. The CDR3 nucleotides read TGTGCCAGCAGCCCTATGGGGGCAGGCACTGAAGCTTTCTTT. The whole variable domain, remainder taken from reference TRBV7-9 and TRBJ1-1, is DTGVSQNPRHKITKRGQNVTFRCDPISEHNRLYWYRQTLGQGPEFLTYFQNEAQLEKSRLLSDRFSAERPKGSFSTLEIQRTEQGDSAMYLCASSPMGAGTEAFFGQGTRLTVV.